The clone carrying this TCR beta chain was seen many times. Trimming cost V 6 bases and J 7 bases; bases outside gene matches: 4. The CDR3 consists of 12 residues. Per the germline V gene, CDR1 is LNHDA and CDR2 is SQIVND (reference sequence). This entry belongs to a study of T cells in Graves' hyperthyroidism and ophthalmopathy. RNA transcripts yielded amplified TCR beta CDR3 regions. RT-PCR in the first round (using the HTBI primer set) targeted the TCR CDR3. TCRdb itself ran the multiplex PCR reads through MiXCR, one entry per CDR3 protein. The sample carries about 610,000 distinct CDR3 sequences, about 15% recorded once.

Sequenced: blood. This chain joins TRBV19 and TRBJ1-2, with 8 bases matching TRBD1. This clonotype was sampled from a woman aged 35 to 49 with Graves' ophthalmopathy. The CDR3 reads CASRPTGAGYTF. In nucleotides, the CDR3 is TGTGCCAGTAGGCCGACAGGGGCTGGCTACACCTTC. Filled out from reference TRBV19 and TRBJ1-2, the complete variable domain reads DGGITQSPKYLFRKEGQNVTLSCEQNLNHDAMYWYRQDPGQGLRLIYYSQIVNDFQKGDIAEGYSVSREKKESFPLTVTSAQKNPTAFYLCASRPTGAGYTFGSGTRLTVV.